This T cell receptor (beta chain) was captured by sequencing in a study of cytomegalovirus exposure and HLA in healthy donors. Study-level findings and limits: In vitro testing confirmed a few CMV-associated chains as specific for CMV antigens. In a later analysis, TCR beta V- and J-gene trimming was associated with a missense DCLRE1C variant. When analyzed later, the rates of TCR association showed variation by HLA locus, with DRB1 the most and HLA-C the fewest.

This PCR relied on a set of 60 Vbeta primers and 13 Jbeta primers. Here immunoSEQ multiplex PCR was the method, and the copy in TCRdb shows in-frame clones only, minus some. This table has some 160,000 clones, about 72% appearing once. About this clone: Its cognate antigen is unknown.

Trimming took off 5 bases at V and 9 bases at J, with 14 bases between the two ends. Germline CDR1 is MNHNS and CDR2 is SASEGT. This CDR3 has 13 residues. The J gene is TRBJ2-1, the V gene TRBV6-1; TRBD1 might be the D (6 bases). This TCR was sampled from a male donor in good health and CMV-seronegative. Input material: PBMCs. The CDR3 loop reads CASSNLQGGEQFF. In DNA, the CDR3 is TGTGCCAGCAGTAACCTACAGGGCGGTGAGCAGTTCTTC.